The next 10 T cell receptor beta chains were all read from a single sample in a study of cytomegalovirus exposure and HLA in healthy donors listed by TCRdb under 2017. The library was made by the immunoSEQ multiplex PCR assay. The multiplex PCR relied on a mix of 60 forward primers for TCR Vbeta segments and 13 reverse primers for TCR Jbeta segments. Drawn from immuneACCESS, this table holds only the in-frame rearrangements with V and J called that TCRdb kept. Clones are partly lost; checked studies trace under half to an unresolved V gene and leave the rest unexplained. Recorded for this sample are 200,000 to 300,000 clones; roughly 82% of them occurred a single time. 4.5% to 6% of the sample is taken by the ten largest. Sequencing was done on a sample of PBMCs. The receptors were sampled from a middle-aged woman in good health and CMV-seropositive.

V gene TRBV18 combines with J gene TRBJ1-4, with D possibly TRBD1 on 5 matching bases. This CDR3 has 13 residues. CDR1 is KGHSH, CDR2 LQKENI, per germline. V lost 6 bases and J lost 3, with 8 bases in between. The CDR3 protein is CASSQGSNEKLFF. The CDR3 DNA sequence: TGTGCCAGCTCCCAGGGATCTAATGAAAAACTGTTTTTT.

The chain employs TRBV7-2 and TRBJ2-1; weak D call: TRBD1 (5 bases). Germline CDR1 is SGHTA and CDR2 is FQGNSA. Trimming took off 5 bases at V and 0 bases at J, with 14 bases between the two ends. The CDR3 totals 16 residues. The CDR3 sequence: CASSVRQMISYNEQFF. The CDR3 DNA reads TGTGCCAGCAGCGTAAGACAGATGATCTCCTACAATGAGCAGTTCTTC.

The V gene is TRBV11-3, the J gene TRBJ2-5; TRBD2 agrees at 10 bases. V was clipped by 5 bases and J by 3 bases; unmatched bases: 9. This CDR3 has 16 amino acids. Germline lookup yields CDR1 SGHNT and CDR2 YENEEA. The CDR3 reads CASSRTSLAGEETQYF. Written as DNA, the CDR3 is TGTGCCAGCAGCCGAACCTCGCTAGCGGGAGAAGAGACCCAGTACTTC.

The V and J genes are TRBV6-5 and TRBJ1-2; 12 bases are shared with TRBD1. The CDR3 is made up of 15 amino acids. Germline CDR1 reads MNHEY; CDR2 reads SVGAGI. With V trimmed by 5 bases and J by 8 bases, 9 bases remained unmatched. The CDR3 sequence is CASSKPGQGARGYTF. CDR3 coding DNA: TGTGCCAGCAGTAAACCGGGACAGGGGGCCCGGGGCTACACCTTC.

CDR3 sequence (DNA): TGTGCCAGCAGCAAAGGGGGTTCTGGGGCCAACGTCCTGACTTTC. Its translation: CASSKGGSGANVLTF. The chain uses TRBV7-9 and TRBJ2-6; TRBD1 might be the D (6 bases). The germline V and J ends were trimmed by 5 bases and 1 base, with 9 bases remaining between them. The CDR3 has 15 amino acids. The V gene's germline CDR1 is SEHNR and CDR2 FQNEAQ (reference sequence).

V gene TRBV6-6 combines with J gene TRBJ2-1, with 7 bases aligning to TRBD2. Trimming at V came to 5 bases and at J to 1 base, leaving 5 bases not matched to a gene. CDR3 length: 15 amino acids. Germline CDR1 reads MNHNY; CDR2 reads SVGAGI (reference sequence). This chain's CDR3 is CASSRPGLSYNEQFF. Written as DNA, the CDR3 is TGTGCCAGCAGTCGCCCGGGACTATCCTACAATGAGCAGTTCTTC.

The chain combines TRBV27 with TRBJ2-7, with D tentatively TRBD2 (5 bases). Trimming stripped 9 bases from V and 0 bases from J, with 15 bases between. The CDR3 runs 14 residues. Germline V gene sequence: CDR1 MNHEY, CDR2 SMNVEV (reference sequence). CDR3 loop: CASSDGVSSYEQYF. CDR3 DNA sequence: TGTGCCAGTTCCGACGGGGTAAGCTCCTACGAGCAGTACTTC.

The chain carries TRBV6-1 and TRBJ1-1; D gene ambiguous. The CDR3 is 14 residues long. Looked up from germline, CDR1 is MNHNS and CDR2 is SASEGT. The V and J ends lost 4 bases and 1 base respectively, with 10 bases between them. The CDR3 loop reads CASSALYSNTEAFF. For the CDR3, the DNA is TGTGCCAGCAGTGCCCTATACTCGAACACTGAAGCTTTCTTT.

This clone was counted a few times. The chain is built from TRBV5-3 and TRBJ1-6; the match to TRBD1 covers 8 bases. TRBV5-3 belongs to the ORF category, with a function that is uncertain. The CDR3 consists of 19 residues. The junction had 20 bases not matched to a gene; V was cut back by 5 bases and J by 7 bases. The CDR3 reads CARRFGDDSRGRGNSPLHF. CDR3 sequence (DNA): TGTGCCAGAAGATTTGGTGATGACTCCAGGGGGCGGGGGAATTCACCCCTCCACTTT.

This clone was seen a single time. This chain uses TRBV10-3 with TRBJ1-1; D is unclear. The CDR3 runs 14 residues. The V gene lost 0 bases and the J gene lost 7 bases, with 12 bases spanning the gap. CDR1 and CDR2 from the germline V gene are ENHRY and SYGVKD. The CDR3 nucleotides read TGTGCCATCAGTGAGTCTTCCGGGGAAGGTGAAGCTTTCTTT. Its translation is CAISESSGEGEAFF.